This TCR beta chain was captured by sequencing in a study of T cells in localized non-small cell lung cancer. With respect to this clone: What it binds is not known.

TCRdb's copy holds only in-frame clones and misses some; the assay was immunoSEQ multiplex PCR. This table has 55,000 to 75,000 clones, about 89% appearing once. The CDR3 has 15 residues. V was trimmed by 0 bases and J by 6 bases, leaving 15 bases between them. Germline CDR1 is SGHVS and CDR2 is FQNEAQ. Study results and caveats: Among the top 100 tumor clones, a median about 58 appeared in adjacent lung. Because researchers sequenced only one region of the tumor, heterogeneity is still possible. Longer overall survival accompanied higher blood T cell density. The study found T cell clonality highest in uninvolved adjacent lung, above tumor.

The sequencing here drew on peripheral blood, taken before any cancer treatment. The receptor was derived from a man aged 35-75 years with stage I lung adenocarcinoma. The chain joins TRBV7-8 to TRBJ2-7; D unresolved. The CDR3 region has the DNA TGTGCCAGCAGCTTAGCCGGCGCCTCCTGGGGCGAGCAGTACTTC. Translation: CASSLAGASWGEQYF.